The 13 T cell receptor beta chains below come from one sample, sequenced in a study of T cells in Graves' hyperthyroidism and ophthalmopathy. There were TCR beta CDR3 regions amplified from RNA transcripts. During a first-round RT-PCR of the TCR CDR3, the HTBI primer set was used. A single record per CDR3 protein comes from TCRdb applying MiXCR to the multiplex PCR reads. This table has about 480,000 distinct CDR3 sequences, approximately 25% appearing once. Specimen: blood. All receptors derive from a woman aged 25 to 39 with Graves' ophthalmopathy.

The chain employs TRBV6-5 and TRBJ2-7, with 9 bases fitting TRBD1. After removal of 2 bases from V and 2 bases from J, the junction contained 4 bases not matched to a gene. This CDR3 contains 15 residues. CDR1 and CDR2 (germline): MNHEY, SVGAGI. The CDR3 spells CASSYPRTGAYEQYF. DNA for the CDR3: TGTGCCAGCAGTTACCCCCGGACAGGGGCCTACGAGCAGTACTTC.

This clonotype has at least ten counts. The V call is TRBV6-1, the J call TRBJ1-2, with TRBD1 matching 8 bases. The CDR3 consists of 15 residues. CDR1 is MNHNS and CDR2 is SASEGT in the germline V gene. J gave up 3 bases and V 6 bases, and 9 bases lay outside the gene matches. The CDR3 here is CASSPRQGPDYGYTF. DNA for the CDR3: TGTGCCAGCAGCCCCCGACAGGGGCCAGACTATGGCTACACCTTC.

This clonotype occurred a few times. This may arise from a read error, as a much more abundant clone is one base away. The V gene is TRBV3-1, the J gene TRBJ1-1; 10 bases map to TRBD1. V lost 5 bases to trimming and J lost 5 bases; unmatched junction nucleotides: 2. The CDR3 loop spans 13 amino acids. Germline V gene lookup returns CDR1 LGHDT and CDR2 YNNKEL (reference sequence). CDR3 bases: TGTGCCAGCAGCGTGGACAGGGGGACTGAAGCTTTCTTT. This sequence encodes CASSVDRGTEAFF.

The J gene is TRBJ1-5, the V gene TRBV19, with TRBD1 matching over 9 bases. CDR3 length: 15 amino acids. V gave up 6 bases and J gave up 5 bases; unmatched junction bases: 8. Germline V gives CDR1 LNHDA, CDR2 SQIVND (reference sequence). For the CDR3, the DNA is TGTGCCAGTAGCCCAACAGGACAGGGGTATCAGCCCCAGCATTTT. Protein sequence: CASSPTGQGYQPQHF.

V and J are TRBV7-9 and TRBJ2-5; D unresolved. Trimming removed 5 bases from V and 5 bases from J, with 12 bases in between. Looked up from germline, CDR1 is SEHNR and CDR2 is FQNEAQ (reference sequence). The CDR3 is 13 amino acids. The CDR3 DNA follows: TGTGCCAGCAGCCAATTGCAGACCGAGACCCAGTACTTC. Protein: CASSQLQTETQYF.

This clonotype was observed a few times. V gene TRBV28 combines with J gene TRBJ1-1; the D gene is possibly TRBD1 (6 bases). Trimming took off 10 bases at V and 8 bases at J, with 23 bases between the two ends. This CDR3 comprises 14 residues. CDR1 is MDHEN, CDR2 SYDVKM, per germline. This CDR3 reads CATSEGVPKNEAFF. DNA of the CDR3: TGTGCCACCTCCGAGGGGGTACCGAAAAACGAAGCTTTCTTT.

V gene TRBV6-1 combines with J gene TRBJ2-5, with TRBD2 identical over 8 bases. CDR1 and CDR2 from the germline V gene are MNHNS and SASEGT. The V gene end was trimmed by 6 bases and the J gene end by 2 bases; junction bases not matched to a gene: 8. The CDR3 length is 15 residues. Here the CDR3 DNA reads TGTGCCAGCAGGGTTAGCGGGGCTCAACAAGAGACCCAGTACTTC. This codes for CASRVSGAQQETQYF.

This clonotype showed up many times. This chain uses TRBV20-1 with TRBJ1-1; no definite D call. This CDR3 spans 13 amino acids. With 3 bases removed from V and 4 bases from J, the gap between germline ends came to 12 bases. Per germline, CDR1 DFQATT and CDR2 SNEGSKA (reference sequence). CDR3 in DNA: TGCAGTGCTAGCAGCATAGTTCCCACTGAAGCTTTCTTT. This encodes CSASSIVPTEAFF.

This clonotype has at least ten counts. The chain joins TRBV29-1 to TRBJ1-1, with no clear D. Germline V CDR1 and CDR2: SQVTM, ANQGSEA. The CDR3 runs to 13 residues. The germline V and J ends were trimmed by 3 bases and 0 bases, with 8 bases remaining between them. The CDR3 loop is CSVEEWLNTEAFF. The CDR3, as DNA: TGCAGCGTTGAGGAATGGCTGAACACTGAAGCTTTCTTT.

This clonotype occurred many times. The chain joins TRBV10-3 to TRBJ1-1; tentatively, D is TRBD1 (6 bases). Trimming removed 4 bases at V and 6 bases at J, with 12 bases between. Germline CDR1 and CDR2: ENHRY and SYGVKD. This CDR3 comprises 13 residues. The CDR3 region has the DNA TGTGCCATCAGTGCCCAGGGGCGCGCTGAAGCTTTCTTT. It is translated as CAISAQGRAEAFF.

Many counts were recorded for this clonotype. The V call is TRBV28, the J call TRBJ2-7; 9 bases align to TRBD1. This CDR3 region has 14 residues. Germline trimming cut 8 bases from V and 2 bases from J; bases unmatched to any gene: 7. The germline gives CDR1 MDHEN, CDR2 SYDVKM. As DNA, the CDR3 is TGTGCCAGCTCACGGACAGGGGCAACCTACGAGCAGTACTTC. This encodes CASSRTGATYEQYF.

This clonotype was seen ten or more times. The gene calls are TRBV7-2 and TRBJ2-7; TRBD2 agrees at 9 bases. V was clipped by 6 bases and J by 3 bases; unmatched bases: 3. Germline loops: CDR1 SGHTA, CDR2 FQGNSA. This CDR3 comprises 13 residues. CDR3 DNA: TGTGCCAGCAGGGCAGCGGGGGGCTACGAGCAGTACTTC. Translated, it gives CASRAAGGYEQYF. Supplemented by reference TRBV7-2 and TRBJ2-7, the full variable domain reads GAGVSQSPSNKVTEKGKDVELRCDPISGHTALYWYRQSLGQGLEFLIYFQGNSAPDKSGLPSDRFSAERTGGSVSTLTIQRTQQEDSAVYLCASRAAGGYEQYFGPGTRLTVT.

The table lists this clonotype with many counts. This chain joins TRBV5-4 and TRBJ1-1; 7 bases line up with TRBD1. The germline CDR1 and CDR2 sequences are SGHNT and YYREEE (reference sequence). J was trimmed by 4 bases and V by 2 bases; bases with no gene match: 11. The CDR3 is 16 amino acids. The CDR3 coding sequence is TGTGCCAGCAGCTTCGGACAGGTCCAACGGGGCACTGAAGCTTTCTTT. It specifies CASSFGQVQRGTEAFF.